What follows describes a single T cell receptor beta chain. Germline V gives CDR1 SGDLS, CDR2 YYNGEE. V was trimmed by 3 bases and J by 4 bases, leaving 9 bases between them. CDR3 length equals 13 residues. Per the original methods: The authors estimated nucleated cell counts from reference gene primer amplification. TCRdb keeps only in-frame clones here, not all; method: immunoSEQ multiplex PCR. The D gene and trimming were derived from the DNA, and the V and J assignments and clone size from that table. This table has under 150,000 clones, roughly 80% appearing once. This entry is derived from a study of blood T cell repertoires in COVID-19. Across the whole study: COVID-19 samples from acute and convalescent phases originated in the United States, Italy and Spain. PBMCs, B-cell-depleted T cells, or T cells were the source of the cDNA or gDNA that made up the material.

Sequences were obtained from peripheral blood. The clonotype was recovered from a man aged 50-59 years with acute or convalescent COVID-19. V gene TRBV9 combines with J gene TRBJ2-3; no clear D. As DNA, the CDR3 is TGTGCCAGCAGCGCCCCGGGTCCAGATACGCAGTATTTT. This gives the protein CASSAPGPDTQYF.